Listed below are T cell receptor beta chains from one sample, sequenced in a study of low-dose radiotherapy and immunotherapy resistance in tumors. TCRdb analysed the reads with MiXCR anew, one entry per CDR3 protein. The sample has under 110,000 distinct CDR3 sequences; about a fifth are singletons. The input for sequencing was PBMCs, taken after low-dose radiotherapy plus immunotherapy. These receptors all come from a male donor with prostate cancer. CDR3s include the opening cysteine and the closing phenylalanine or tryptophan.

v_call | cdr3_aa
TRBV27 | CASSPGRSVAYEQYF
TRBV6-6 | CASSYSDRGSYEQYF
TRBV6-2/TRBV6-3 | CASSSGLAGQETQYF
TRBV13 | CASTPSGDPYEQYF
TRBV20-1 | CSARRLGDGAFF
TRBV5-6 | CASSSASSSQETQYF
TRBV28 | CASSPPRSRGRSEQFF
TRBV10-3 | CAISEPGSGTSANEQYF
TRBV4-1 | CASSQEANSPLHF
TRBV9 | CASSVGVSYEQYF
TRBV5-1 | CASSLEGHNEQFF
TRBV12-3/TRBV12-4 | CASSLGGVRETQYF
TRBV6-2/TRBV6-3 | CASSFTGVQETQYF
TRBV7-9 | CASSSPGLGAEQFF
TRBV25-1 | CASSLPGQGSTEAFF
TRBV2 | CASNPYGTGFQPQHF
TRBV6-1 | CASNREGIIREQFF
TRBV2 | CASSPIQGAAEQYF
TRBV6-2/TRBV6-3 | CASMAAGNTGELFF
TRBV28 | CASSGPPRHYGYTF
TRBV28 | CATRGPVYEQYF
TRBV20-1 | CSARDSGAPSNEQFF
TRBV4-3 | CASSQAATNTGELFF
TRBV6-5 | CASSYAGVKYNEQFF
TRBV5-6 | CASSLLTGSIAKNIQYF
TRBV28 | CASSRQVRPETQYF
TRBV2 | CASSEELAVEDEQYF
TRBV5-6 | CASSLLQAYNEQFF
TRBV7-2 | CASSAYMGRGLGYTF
TRBV12-3/TRBV12-4 | CASSYGAVGQPQHF
TRBV6-2/TRBV6-3 | CASSALRGIQETQYF
TRBV29-1 | CSVEPGGRWGTEAFF
TRBV6-1 | CASSGAYEQYF
TRBV5-1 | CASSLALGLFYEQYF
TRBV6-2/TRBV6-3 | CASRGDITEAFF
TRBV30 | CAWSFPTGGYTGELFF
TRBV6-2/TRBV6-3 | CASLLADTQYF
TRBV20-1 | CSATEETQYF
TRBV29-1 | CSVRREMNEQFF
TRBV19 | CASSMRFDGLGYGYTF
TRBV3-1 | CASSWQGGYNEQFF
TRBV28 | CASSLEGLADEQYF
TRBV11-3 | CASSPGPGTNTEAFF
TRBV2 | CASRGGGGSYEQYF
TRBV6-2/TRBV6-3 | CASSYPSGGGTGMEQYF
TRBV11-2 | CASSLNLATGELFF
TRBV7-2 | CASSLRTSGGAREGQFF
TRBV19 | CASRQGSSSGANVLTF
TRBV20-1 | CSASNDRDGVNQPQHF
TRBV5-1 | CASSLGAGSNTGELFF
TRBV7-9 | CASSSNAGLAGGRPKETQYF
TRBV5-4 | CSSSLRLAGNEQFF
TRBV2 | CASRGGLGEQYF
TRBV18 | CASSPSSVYEQYF
TRBV10-3 | CATEGVGGNTIYF
TRBV19 | CASSTNFPVTGGNSPLHF
TRBV3-1 | CASSPGTIQETQYF
TRBV6-1 | CASSSGTNVFTYNEQFF
TRBV6-8 | CASSTGLAGSEQFF
TRBV6-2/TRBV6-3 | CASSHWNRGSGELFF